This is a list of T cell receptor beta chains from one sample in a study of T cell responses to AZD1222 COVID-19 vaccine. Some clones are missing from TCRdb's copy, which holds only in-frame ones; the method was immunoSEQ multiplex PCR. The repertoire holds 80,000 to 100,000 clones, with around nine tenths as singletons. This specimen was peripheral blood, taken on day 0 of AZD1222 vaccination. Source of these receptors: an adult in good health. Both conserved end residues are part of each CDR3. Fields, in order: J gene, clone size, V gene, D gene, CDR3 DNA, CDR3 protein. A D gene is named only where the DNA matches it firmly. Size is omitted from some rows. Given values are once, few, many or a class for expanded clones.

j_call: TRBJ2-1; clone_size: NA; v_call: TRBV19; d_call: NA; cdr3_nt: TGTGCCAGTAGTTGGGACGGCTACAATGAGCAGTTCTTC; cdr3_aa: CASSWDGYNEQFF
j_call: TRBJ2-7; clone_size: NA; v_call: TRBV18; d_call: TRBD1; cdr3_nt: TGTGCCAGCTCACCTCGGGACAGGGGGGTAAAAGAGCAGTACTTC; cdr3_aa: CASSPRDRGVKEQYF
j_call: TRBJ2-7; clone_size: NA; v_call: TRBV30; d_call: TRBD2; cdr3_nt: TGTGCCTGGAGGCCTCGGCTAACAGGGACCGGGACTAGCGGGAGGGCCGCCTACGAGCAGTACTTC; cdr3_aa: CAWRPRLTGTGTSGRAAYEQYF
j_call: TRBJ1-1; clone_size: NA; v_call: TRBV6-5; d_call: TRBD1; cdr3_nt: TGTGCCAGCAGCTCCCGGGACAGGGCGAACACTGAAGCTTTCTTT; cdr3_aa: CASSSRDRANTEAFF
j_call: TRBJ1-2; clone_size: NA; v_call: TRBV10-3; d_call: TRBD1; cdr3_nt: TGTGCCATCAGTGATAGCCAGAGGACAGGGGTGGGCTATGGCTACACCTTC; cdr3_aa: CAISDSQRTGVGYGYTF
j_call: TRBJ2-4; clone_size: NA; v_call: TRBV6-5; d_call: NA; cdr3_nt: TGTGCCAGCAGTTACGACAGAGGCAAAAACATTCAGTACTTC; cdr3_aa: CASSYDRGKNIQYF
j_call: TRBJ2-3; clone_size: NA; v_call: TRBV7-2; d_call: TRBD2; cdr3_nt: TGTGCCAGCAGCTTAGCCTCTCTAGCGGGGGCCCTCACAGATACGCAGTATTTT; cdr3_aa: CASSLASLAGALTDTQYF
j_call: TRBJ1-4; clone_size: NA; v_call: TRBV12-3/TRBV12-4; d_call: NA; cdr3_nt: TGTGCCAGCAGTCTTGAGGACACCCGACTGTTTTTT; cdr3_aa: CASSLEDTRLFF
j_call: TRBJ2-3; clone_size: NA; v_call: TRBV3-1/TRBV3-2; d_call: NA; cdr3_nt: TGTGCCAGCAGCCAAGATCCCAGGGGGGTCACCGATACGCAGTATTTT; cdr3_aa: CASSQDPRGVTDTQYF
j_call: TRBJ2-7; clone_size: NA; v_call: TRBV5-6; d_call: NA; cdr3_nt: TGTGCCAGCAGCCTGCGGACGAAGTACGAGCAGTACTTC; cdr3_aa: CASSLRTKYEQYF
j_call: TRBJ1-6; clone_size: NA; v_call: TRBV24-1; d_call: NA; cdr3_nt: TGTGCCACCAGTGATGGGGTGGGCCTCCACTTT; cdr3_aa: CATSDGVGLHF
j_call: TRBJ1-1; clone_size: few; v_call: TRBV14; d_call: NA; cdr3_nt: TGTGCCAGCAGCCAAATGGGGGCCCCGGGCACTGAAGCTTTCTTT; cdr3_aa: CASSQMGAPGTEAFF
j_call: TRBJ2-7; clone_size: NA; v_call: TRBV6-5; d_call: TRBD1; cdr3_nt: TGTGCCAGCAGTTCGGACAGGGCCTCCTACGAGCAGTACTTC; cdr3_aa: CASSSDRASYEQYF
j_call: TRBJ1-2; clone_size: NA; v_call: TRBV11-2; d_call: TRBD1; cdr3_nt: TGTGCCAGCAGCTTAGTGGGACAGGGCAACTATGGCTACACCTTC; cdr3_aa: CASSLVGQGNYGYTF
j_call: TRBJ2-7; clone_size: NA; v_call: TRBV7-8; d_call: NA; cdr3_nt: TGTGCCAGCAGCTTAGCTGGCCCGCCGCAGTACTTC; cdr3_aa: CASSLAGPPQYF
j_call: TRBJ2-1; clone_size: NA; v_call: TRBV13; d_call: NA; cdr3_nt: TGTGCCAGCAGCCCCCCAGGGAGCTCCTACAATGAGCAGTTCTTC; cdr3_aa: CASSPPGSSYNEQFF
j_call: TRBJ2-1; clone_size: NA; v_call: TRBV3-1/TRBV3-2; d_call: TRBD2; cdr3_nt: TGTGCCAGCAGCCCCGGTCGCGGGGGGGCACATGAGCAGTTCTTC; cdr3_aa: CASSPGRGGAHEQFF
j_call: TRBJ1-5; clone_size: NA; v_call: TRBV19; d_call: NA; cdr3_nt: TGTGCCAGTAATGGGGGTTTATCTCAGCCCCAGCATTTT; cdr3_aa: CASNGGLSQPQHF
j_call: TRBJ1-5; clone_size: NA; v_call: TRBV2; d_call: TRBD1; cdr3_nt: TGTGCCTGCAGACAGGGCGGCAATCAGCCCCAGCATTTT; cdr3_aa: CACRQGGNQPQHF